These 3 T cell receptor beta chains came from one sample sequenced in a study of T cells after posttransplantation cyclophosphamide. Produced via immunoSEQ multiplex PCR; TCRdb's table is partial and in-frame only. The repertoire holds under 75,000 clones, with about 94% as singletons. The sequencing sample was made of PBMCs. The receptors shown here come from a woman in her twenties or thirties in good health and a related stem cell transplant donor.

V usage is TRBV7-6 and J usage is TRBJ2-1; D remains ambiguous. The length of the CDR3 is 13 residues. The germline CDR1 and CDR2 sequences are SGHVS and FNYEAQ. Trimming pared 3 bases from V and 10 bases from J, leaving 13 bases between. Written as DNA, the CDR3 is TGTGCCAGCAGCTTGGATCAAGCCTACGAGCAGTTCTTC. It yields the protein CASSLDQAYEQFF.

The chain recombines TRBV27 with TRBJ2-7; 7 bases align to TRBD2. V shed 7 bases, J shed 1 base, and the junction held 7 bases outside the gene matches. The CDR3 loop spans 14 amino acids. Per the germline V gene, CDR1 is MNHEY and CDR2 is SMNVEV (reference sequence). The CDR3 reads CASKGWGGSYEQYF. The DNA of the CDR3 is TGTGCCAGCAAAGGATGGGGGGGTTCCTACGAGCAGTACTTC.

The chain couples TRBV5-1 to TRBJ2-1; the match to TRBD2 covers 13 bases. The trim removed 2 bases at V and 10 bases at J, leaving 6 bases unmatched. Germline CDR1 is SGHRS and CDR2 is YFSETQ. The CDR3 has 15 residues. In nucleotides, the CDR3 is TGCGCCAGCAGCTTTACTAGCGGGGGGGCCGGGGAGCAGTTCTTC. Translated, it gives CASSFTSGGAGEQFF.